The rows below give T cell receptor beta chains drawn from one sample of a study of shared clonotypes between healthy human individuals. Here immunoSEQ multiplex PCR was the method, and the copy in TCRdb shows in-frame clones only, minus some. The profile shows about 2,200,000 clones, 93% of them singletons. Sequencing was done on a sample of naive CD8+ T cells from PBMCs. These receptors were collected from a young man in good health. Some clones in this sample may be carry-over from other donors' samples. CDR3s include the opening cysteine and the closing phenylalanine or tryptophan. Each record gives: J gene, clone size, D gene, V gene, CDR3 DNA, CDR3 protein. A D gene is named only where the DNA matches it firmly. Rows give clone size only sometimes, using once, few, many, or a class for an expanded clone.

j_gene: TRBJ2-1; abundance: -; d_gene: TRBD2; v_gene: TRBV28; CDR3nt: TGTGCCAGCAGTACCCGACTAGCGGGAGGGCCGTGGGATGAGCAGTTCTTC; CDR3aa: CASSTRLAGGPWDEQFF
j_gene: TRBJ1-1; abundance: -; d_gene: -; v_gene: TRBV5-4; CDR3nt: TGTGCCAGCAGCTTCAAGGGTGGTTTCACTGAAGCTTTCTTT; CDR3aa: CASSFKGGFTEAFF
j_gene: TRBJ2-5; abundance: -; d_gene: TRBD2; v_gene: TRBV27; CDR3nt: TGTGCCAGCAGTTTAAGGCTAGCGGGAGGGAAAGAGACCCAGTACTTC; CDR3aa: CASSLRLAGGKETQYF
j_gene: TRBJ2-7; abundance: -; d_gene: -; v_gene: TRBV5-1; CDR3nt: TGCGCCAGCAGCTTGGGACCAACCTACGAGCAGTACTTC; CDR3aa: CASSLGPTYEQYF
j_gene: TRBJ1-2; abundance: -; d_gene: -; v_gene: TRBV27; CDR3nt: TGTGCCAGCAGAGACGGGGACGTACATGGCTACACCTTC; CDR3aa: CASRDGDVHGYTF
j_gene: TRBJ2-2; abundance: -; d_gene: -; v_gene: TRBV6-1; CDR3nt: TGTGCCAGCTCGCCTCAACTCGACAACACCGGGGAGCTGTTTTTT; CDR3aa: CASSPQLDNTGELFF
j_gene: TRBJ2-1; abundance: -; d_gene: TRBD2; v_gene: TRBV19; CDR3nt: TGTGCCAGCGGGACTAGCGGGAGGGGGAATGAGCAGTTCTTC; CDR3aa: CASGTSGRGNEQFF
j_gene: TRBJ2-5; abundance: -; d_gene: -; v_gene: TRBV18; CDR3nt: TGTGCCAGCTCACCCGGACCGAGACAAGAGACCCAGTACTTC; CDR3aa: CASSPGPRQETQYF
j_gene: TRBJ1-2; abundance: -; d_gene: TRBD1; v_gene: TRBV7-9; CDR3nt: TGTGCCAGCAGGTCTCCAAGGGCAGGGGGCGAATATGGCTACACCTTC; CDR3aa: CASRSPRAGGEYGYTF
j_gene: TRBJ2-7; abundance: -; d_gene: -; v_gene: TRBV27; CDR3nt: TGTGCCAGCAGTTTAAGGTTCGTGACCGGAGGATACGAGCAGTACTTC; CDR3aa: CASSLRFVTGGYEQYF
j_gene: TRBJ1-5; abundance: -; d_gene: -; v_gene: TRBV28; CDR3nt: TGTGCCAGCAGTTTAAGTTTGTGGAGAGGCAATCAGCCCCAGCATTTT; CDR3aa: CASSLSLWRGNQPQHF
j_gene: TRBJ1-2; abundance: -; d_gene: -; v_gene: TRBV29-1; CDR3nt: TGCAGCGTTGAAGATTCGGGGGCCGTCCGGGGTGGCTACACCTTC; CDR3aa: CSVEDSGAVRGGYTF
j_gene: TRBJ2-2; abundance: -; d_gene: TRBD2; v_gene: TRBV7-8; CDR3nt: TGTGCCAGCAGCCCCGGACTAGCGGGAGATGTCACCGGGGAGCTGTTTTTT; CDR3aa: CASSPGLAGDVTGELFF
j_gene: TRBJ1-5; abundance: -; d_gene: TRBD1; v_gene: TRBV27; CDR3nt: TGTGCCAGCAGTTTATATTACCGACTTCAGGGGGCGGAAGGTCAGCCCCAGCATTTT; CDR3aa: CASSLYYRLQGAEGQPQHF
j_gene: TRBJ2-1; abundance: once; d_gene: -; v_gene: TRBV4-1; CDR3nt: TGCGCCAGCAGCCAAGAAGGTCCTAGGGATGAGCAGTTCTTC; CDR3aa: CASSQEGPRDEQFF
j_gene: TRBJ2-2; abundance: -; d_gene: -; v_gene: TRBV5-4; CDR3nt: TGTGCCAGCAGACCGGAGGGGACCGGGGAGCTGTTTTTT; CDR3aa: CASRPEGTGELFF